A selection of T cell receptor beta chains follows, all from one sample in a study of OX40 agonist ivuxolimab in advanced cancers. The assay was immunoSEQ multiplex PCR, and TCRdb's table has in-frame clones only and misses some. The sample yields about 61,000 clones, 75% to 90% seen once. The source material was CD4+ or CD8+ T cells sorted from blood, sampled in a trial of the OX40 agonist ivuxolimab. The receptor source for this set is an adult with an advanced solid tumor such as melanoma, head and neck, liver or kidney cancer. The CDR3 runs from the conserved cysteine through the conserved F or W. A D gene is named only where the DNA matches it firmly. Clone size, where shown, is once, few, many, or a class for clones that have expanded.

j_call,d_call,v_call,clone_size,cdr3_nt,cdr3_aa
TRBJ2-1,TRBD1,TRBV28,NA,TGTGCCAGCAGTTTTTGGACAGGGTACAATGAGCAGTTCTTC,CASSFWTGYNEQFF
TRBJ2-3,TRBD2,TRBV7-2,NA,TGTGCCAGCAGCTTGATGGCGGGGGGGCAAGATACGCAGTATTTT,CASSLMAGGQDTQYF
TRBJ1-2,NA,TRBV10-3,NA,TGTGCCATCGGTTATGGGGAAGGGATCTATGGCTACACCTTC,CAIGYGEGIYGYTF
TRBJ1-5,NA,TRBV18,NA,TGTGCCAGCTCACCAACAGGTGATAAGAGTCAGCCCCAGCATTTT,CASSPTGDKSQPQHF
TRBJ1-1,NA,TRBV19,NA,TGTGCCAGTAGTATGGTTGGGAGTGGTGAAGCTTTCTTT,CASSMVGSGEAFF
TRBJ2-5,TRBD2,TRBV7-2,NA,TGTGCCAGCAGCTTAGCGATGACTAGCGGGGAAGAGACCCAGTACTTC,CASSLAMTSGEETQYF
TRBJ1-4,NA,TRBV2,NA,TGTGCCAGCAGTGACCCCCGCGGGAATGAAAAACTGTTTTTT,CASSDPRGNEKLFF
TRBJ1-1,TRBD1,TRBV28,NA,TGTGCCAGCAGTTTATCGGGACAGGGGGGGAACACTGAAGCTTTCTTT,CASSLSGQGGNTEAFF
TRBJ2-4,NA,TRBV5-1,NA,TGCGCCAGCAGCTTGGGGGGAACCAAAAACATTCAGTACTTC,CASSLGGTKNIQYF
TRBJ2-3,NA,TRBV18,NA,TGTGCCAGCTACGGGGCAAGGGCAGCAGATACGCAGTATTTT,CASYGARAADTQYF
TRBJ2-3,TRBD2,TRBV5-1,NA,TGCGCCAGCACAGGGGCAGGCATAGGACTAGCGTCCGTAGATACGCAGTATTTT,CASTGAGIGLASVDTQYF
TRBJ1-5,NA,TRBV6-5,few,TGTGCCAGCAGACGCAGTAATCTTAGCAATCAGCCCCAGCATTTT,CASRRSNLSNQPQHF
TRBJ2-1,NA,TRBV5-1,once,TGCGCCAGCAGCTTCGCCCCGGGATCGAACAATGAGCAGTTCTTC,CASSFAPGSNNEQFF
TRBJ2-5,NA,TRBV14,NA,TGTGCCAGCAGCCCATTTAACAGGGATGAGACCCAGTACTTC,CASSPFNRDETQYF
TRBJ2-7,NA,TRBV11-2,few,TGTGCCAGCAGGACCAGGACGGAGCGGGCCGAGCAGTACTTC,CASRTRTERAEQYF
TRBJ2-7,NA,TRBV2,NA,TGTGCCAGCAGTGATACGGGGGCTGGGGTCTTTCGCGAGCAGTACTTC,CASSDTGAGVFREQYF
TRBJ2-1,TRBD2,TRBV6-6,NA,TGTGCCAGCAGGTCTAGCGGGGGCTCCTACAATGAGCAGTTCTTC,CASRSSGGSYNEQFF
TRBJ2-2,TRBD1,TRBV7-3,NA,TGTGCCAGCAGCTTACAGGGGGCCAACACCGGGGAGCTGTTTTTT,CASSLQGANTGELFF
TRBJ2-7,NA,TRBV11-2,once,TGTGCCAGCAGCCCAGGGCCGACCGATTACGAGCAGTACTTC,CASSPGPTDYEQYF
TRBJ2-3,TRBD2,TRBV6-5,NA,TGTGCCAGCAGACCTCCGGGGGGTACAGATACGCAGTATTTT,CASRPPGGTDTQYF
TRBJ1-1,NA,TRBV2,NA,TGTGCCAGCTGGTCCGGGACCATGAACACTGAAGCTTTCTTT,CASWSGTMNTEAFF
TRBJ2-5,NA,TRBV6-6,few,TGTGCCAGCAGTTACGACCCGGGGCAAGAGACCCAGTACTTC,CASSYDPGQETQYF
TRBJ2-7,NA,TRBV29-1,NA,TGCAGCGTTGGTCCCGGACCCTACGAGCAGTACTTC,CSVGPGPYEQYF
TRBJ2-5,NA,TRBV4-2,NA,TGTGCCAGCAGCCAAGGGGGGCCACAAGAGACCCAGTACTTC,CASSQGGPQETQYF
TRBJ2-3,NA,TRBV9,once,TGTGCCAGCAGCGTGGCCAGCGGCAGCACAGATACGCAGTATTTT,CASSVASGSTDTQYF
TRBJ1-3,TRBD1,TRBV5-4,NA,TGTGCCAGCAGCATGGGGACAGGGTCTGGAAACACCATATATTTT,CASSMGTGSGNTIYF
TRBJ1-5,NA,TRBV19,NA,TGTGCCAGTAGTATACAAGGACCCAATCAGCCCCAGCATTTT,CASSIQGPNQPQHF
TRBJ2-7,NA,TRBV9,NA,TGTGCCAGCAGCGCAAGACCCCTCTTGCCAAGCGACGAGCAGTACTTC,CASSARPLLPSDEQYF
TRBJ2-6,NA,TRBV18,NA,TGTGCCAGCTCACCGGACACTCGGAGCAACGTCCTGACTTTC,CASSPDTRSNVLTF
TRBJ1-2,NA,TRBV19,NA,TGTGCCAGTAGTACCAATCCGTCTCTATTTGAGGGCTACACCTTC,CASSTNPSLFEGYTF
TRBJ2-3,TRBD1,TRBV5-4,NA,TGTGCCAGCAGCCTGGACAGGGGCACAGATACGCAGTATTTT,CASSLDRGTDTQYF
TRBJ2-2,NA,TRBV7-3,NA,TGTGCCAGCAGCTTACAGGGGACTAAGAATTCCGGGGAGCTGTTTTTT,CASSLQGTKNSGELFF
TRBJ1-2,NA,TRBV5-5,NA,TGTGCCAGCAGCTTTCAGGGGACCGGCTACACCTTC,CASSFQGTGYTF
TRBJ1-2,NA,TRBV21-1,NA,TGTGCCAGCAGCAATGATTACAGTTCCTATGGCTACACCTTC,CASSNDYSSYGYTF
TRBJ1-6,NA,TRBV7-3,few,TGTGCCAGCAGCTTAGGGGTCGTGGGGTCACCCCTCCACTTT,CASSLGVVGSPLHF
TRBJ1-5,NA,TRBV19,once,TGTGCCAGTAGTCCCGCAGGGTCGTGGGATCTACAGCATCAGCCCCAGCATTTT,CASSPAGSWDLQHQPQHF
TRBJ2-7,NA,TRBV5-1,NA,TGCGCCAGCAGCTTGGACGGCGCCGGGGTCTACGAGCAGTACTTC,CASSLDGAGVYEQYF